One and the same sample provided the 27 T cell receptor beta chains below, sequenced in a study of blood T cell repertoires in COVID-19. Measured with immunoSEQ multiplex PCR; TCRdb has only the in-frame clones, and not every one. The table shows around 330,000 clones, with roughly 90% occurring only once. The sample comprised peripheral blood. The receptors originated from a woman aged 45 to 65 with active or convalescent COVID-19.

The chain couples TRBV5-4 to TRBJ1-3, with D unclear. Trimming left V 2 bases short and J 1 base short, with 10 bases between. Germline-derived CDR1 and CDR2 are SGHNT and YYREEE (reference sequence). The CDR3 is 15 amino acids. The CDR3 region is CASSLQDFSGNTIYF. The DNA of the CDR3 is TGTGCCAGCAGCTTACAAGATTTTTCTGGAAACACCATATATTTT.

CDR3 coding DNA: TGTGCCAGCAGCTTGGGACTAGCGGGGCCTCCCGATACGCAGTATTTT. Protein product: CASSLGLAGPPDTQYF. J is TRBJ2-3 and V is TRBV5-5; 11 bases are shared with TRBD2. V was clipped by 0 bases and J by 6 bases; unmatched bases: 6. Looked up from germline, CDR1 is SGHKS and CDR2 is YYEKEE (reference sequence). There are 16 residues in the CDR3. The entire variable domain, with the rest obtained from reference TRBV5-5 and TRBJ2-3, is as follows: DAGVTQSPTHLIKTRGQQVTLRCSPISGHKSVSWYQQVLGQGPQFIFQYYEKEERGRGNFPDRFSARQFPNYSSELNVNALLLGDSALYLCASSLGLAGPPDTQYFGPGTRLTVL.

The chain uses TRBV18 and TRBJ2-6, with 8 positions matching TRBD1. CDR1 and CDR2 (germline): KGHSH, LQKENI. The CDR3 is 20 amino acids. The V gene end was trimmed by 4 bases and the J gene end by 1 base; junction bases not matched to a gene: 15. CDR3 sequence reads: CASSLSHQGQGGSGANVLTF. The CDR3 bases are TGTGCCAGCTCACTGTCTCATCAAGGACAGGGTGGGTCTGGGGCCAACGTCCTGACTTTC.

The chain carries TRBV9 and TRBJ1-5, with 7 bases lining up with TRBD1. Trimming at V came to 0 bases and at J to 6 bases, leaving 3 bases not matched to a gene. The CDR3 is made up of 14 amino acids. The germline V gene has CDR1 SGDLS and CDR2 YYNGEE. In DNA form, the CDR3 reads TGTGCCAGCAGCGTAGAGGGGGCGAGTCAGCCCCAGCATTTT. It is translated as CASSVEGASQPQHF. Full variable domain (rest looked up from reference TRBV9 and TRBJ1-5): DSGVTQTPKHLITATGQRVTLRCSPRSGDLSVYWYQQSLDQGLQFLIQYYNGEERAKGNILERFSAQQFPDLHSELNLSSLELGDSALYFCASSVEGASQPQHFGDGTRLSIL.

This chain joins TRBV4-1 and TRBJ2-5; possibly TRBD2 for D (6 bases). V was cut by 3 bases and J by 6 bases, with 23 bases left in between. Germline loops: CDR1 MGHRA, CDR2 YSYEKL. CDR3 size: 17 residues. The CDR3 DNA follows: TGCGCCAGCAGCCACCCCGCAAGGGAGGTCCATGGGAAGACCCAGTACTTC. Its protein is CASSHPAREVHGKTQYF.

The chain has TRBV10-3 and TRBJ1-1, with TRBD1 as a possible D gene (6 bases). Trimming stripped 4 bases from V and 6 bases from J, with 12 bases between. CDR1 and CDR2 (germline): ENHRY, SYGVKD. This CDR3 contains 13 residues. In DNA form, the CDR3 reads TGTGCCATCAGTGGGGTACAGGGCCCTGAAGCTTTCTTT. Amino acid sequence: CAISGVQGPEAFF.

This chain links TRBV19 with TRBJ1-2; no clear D. CDR1 and CDR2 (germline): LNHDA, SQIVND (reference sequence). CDR3 length equals 13 residues. V lost 3 bases to trimming and J lost 1 base, with 6 bases between them. The chain's CDR3 is CASSMSGNYGYTF. The CDR3 DNA reads TGTGCCAGTAGTATGAGTGGTAACTATGGCTACACCTTC.

The chain is built from TRBV2 and TRBJ1-2, with D possibly TRBD1 on 5 matching bases. V was trimmed by 8 bases and J by 2 bases, leaving 15 bases between them. There are 14 residues in the CDR3. Germline V gene data show CDR1 as SNHLY and CDR2 as FYNNEI. This CDR3 reads CASRDSGRNYGYTF. CDR3 in DNA: TGTGCCAGCCGGGACTCCGGGAGGAACTATGGCTACACCTTC.

This clone appeared once. The rearrangement links TRBV7-9 to TRBJ1-1; no firm D call. Germline-derived CDR1 and CDR2 are SEHNR and FQNEAQ (reference sequence). The CDR3 extends over 14 amino acids. The V and J ends lost 2 bases and 1 base respectively, with 8 bases between them. This CDR3 reads CASSLWSGNTEAFF. CDR3 bases: TGTGCCAGCAGCTTATGGTCCGGGAACACTGAAGCTTTCTTT.

The chain joins TRBV30 to TRBJ2-1, with TRBD2 as a possible D gene (6 bases). The CDR3 is made up of 15 amino acids. Germline lookup yields CDR1 GTSNPN and CDR2 SVGIG (reference sequence). V was trimmed by 3 bases and J by 1 base, leaving 13 bases between them. The CDR3 sequence is CAWRGGTESYNEQFF. CDR3 nucleotides: TGTGCCTGGAGGGGGGGAACAGAATCCTACAATGAGCAGTTCTTC.

The V call is TRBV10-3, the J call TRBJ2-7, with 9 bases aligning to TRBD1. V dropped 5 bases and J dropped 1; count of bases not matched to a gene: 6. CDR3 length equals 15 residues. Germline CDR1 ENHRY, CDR2 SYGVKD. CDR3 coding DNA: TGTGCCATCAGTAACACAGGACAGGGGTCCTACGAGCAGTACTTC. Translation gives CAISNTGQGSYEQYF.

This chain links TRBV3-1 (or the pseudogene TRBV3-2) with TRBJ1-2; tentative D call: TRBD1 (5 bases). Trimming cost V 4 bases and J 2 bases, with 8 bases left between them. The CDR3 length is 13 residues. Looked up from germline, CDR1 is LGHDT and CDR2 is YNNKEL (reference sequence). DNA of the CDR3: TGTGCCAGCAGCCCGGCAGGGAACTATGGCTACACCTTC. Protein product: CASSPAGNYGYTF.

The chain uses TRBV7-9 and TRBJ2-1; TRBD1 matches 7 bases. Germline CDR1 reads SEHNR; CDR2 reads FQNEAQ (reference sequence). The CDR3 covers 14 residues. V dropped 3 bases and J dropped 10; count of bases not matched to a gene: 9. The CDR3: CASSFISQGDEQFF. The CDR3 nucleotides read TGTGCCAGCAGCTTCATCAGTCAGGGGGACGAGCAGTTCTTC.

The V call is TRBV9, the J call TRBJ2-7, with 7 bases that match TRBD1. The CDR3 consists of 15 residues. Looked up from germline, CDR1 is SGDLS and CDR2 is YYNGEE. V lost 0 bases, J lost 3 bases, and 6 bases stayed unmatched. CDR3 region: CASSVGSTGNYEQYF. CDR3 DNA: TGTGCCAGCAGCGTAGGCTCGACAGGGAACTACGAGCAGTACTTC.

V gene TRBV5-1 combines with J gene TRBJ1-1; tentatively, D is TRBD1 (6 bases). Germline lookup yields CDR1 SGHRS and CDR2 YFSETQ. The CDR3 is made up of 15 amino acids. V was pared by 2 bases and J by 0 bases, with 11 bases between. In nucleotides, the CDR3 is TGCGCCAGCAGCTTCAACAGGGAAATGAACACTGAAGCTTTCTTT. Protein: CASSFNREMNTEAFF.

This chain links TRBV5-8 with TRBJ2-7; the match to TRBD1 covers 8 bases. This CDR3 spans 13 amino acids. The V segment lost 4 bases and the J segment 2 bases; nucleotides outside the gene matches: 2. Germline lookup yields CDR1 SGHTS and CDR2 YDEGEE. CDR3 region: CASSGQGTYEQYF. Here the CDR3 DNA reads TGTGCCAGCAGCGGACAGGGAACCTACGAGCAGTACTTC.

J is TRBJ1-5 and V is TRBV4-1; unclear D gene. CDR1 is MGHRA and CDR2 is YSYEKL in the germline V gene. V was shortened by 4 bases and J by 0 bases, with 10 bases between the two germline ends. The CDR3 loop spans 15 amino acids. DNA for the CDR3: TGCGCCAGCAGCCCCCTGCCGGGTAGCAATCAGCCCCAGCATTTT. Encoded protein: CASSPLPGSNQPQHF.

The rearrangement uses TRBV11-2 and TRBJ2-5; 7 bases are a match to TRBD1. CDR3 size: 14 residues. Germline CDR1 and CDR2: SGHAT and FQNNGV. J lost 4 bases, V lost 1 base, and 3 bases had no gene match. The CDR3 region is CASSLGQGRETQYF. As DNA, the CDR3 is TGTGCCAGCAGCTTAGGACAGGGACGAGAGACCCAGTACTTC.

With regard to this clone: The junction and the germline gene differ at one end; a read error may be behind it. The chain is built from TRBV7-7 and TRBJ2-1; 7 positions match TRBD2. This CDR3 region has 18 residues. From germline, CDR1 is SSHAT and CDR2 FNYEAQ (reference sequence). Written as DNA, the CDR3 is TGTGCTAGCAGCGACCCCCGACTAGCCCAGAGCTCCTACAATGAGCAGTTCTTC. It codes for CASSDPRLAQSSYNEQFF.

The chain links TRBV29-1 to TRBJ1-2; D is ambiguous. CDR3 length: 12 amino acids. Trimming pared 7 bases from V and 0 bases from J, leaving 9 bases between. The germline V gene encodes CDR1 SQVTM and CDR2 ANQGSEA. The CDR3 coding sequence is TGCAGCGCTCAGGAAGCTAACTATGGCTACACCTTC. It yields the protein CSAQEANYGYTF.

The chain recombines TRBV7-2 with TRBJ1-3; tentative D call: TRBD1 (5 bases). Germline values: CDR1 SGHTA, CDR2 FQGNSA. CDR3 length: 13 residues. The V end lost 5 bases, the J end lost 7 bases, and 12 bases lay between the germline ends. DNA of the CDR3: TGTGCCAGCAGCCCGCAACGGGGGAACACCATATATTTT. Translating it yields CASSPQRGNTIYF.

DNA of the CDR3: TGCGCCAGCAGCCATCTCCCGGGACAGGGGGCAACTAATGAAAAACTGTTTTTT. Encoded protein: CASSHLPGQGATNEKLFF. This chain joins TRBV4-1 and TRBJ1-4; TRBD1 agrees at 11 bases. CDR3 length equals 18 residues. Germline V gives CDR1 MGHRA, CDR2 YSYEKL. V lost 3 bases and J lost 0; bases outside the gene matches: 6.

The sample holds a few counts of this clone. V and J are TRBV12-5 and TRBJ2-2; 9 bases align to TRBD1. The CDR3 contains 15 residues. Unmatched junction bases numbered 6, after V lost 6 bases and J lost 4 bases. CDR1 LGHNT and CDR2 FRNRAP come from the germline V gene. CDR3 DNA sequence: TGTGCTAGTGGCTCACAGGGGGCTGGCACCGGGGAGCTGTTTTTT. It is translated as CASGSQGAGTGELFF.

The rearrangement joins TRBV15 to TRBJ1-5; D not resolved. Germline assignment: CDR1 LNHNV and CDR2 YYDKDF (reference sequence). V was shortened by 1 base and J by 3 bases, with 10 bases between the two germline ends. This CDR3 comprises 15 residues. CDR3 loop: CATSRGSSPNQPQHF. CDR3 in DNA: TGTGCCACCAGCAGAGGTAGCAGTCCCAATCAGCCCCAGCATTTT. Filled out from reference TRBV15 and TRBJ1-5, the complete variable domain reads DAMVIQNPRYQVTQFGKPVTLSCSQTLNHNVMYWYQQKSSQAPKLLFHYYDKDFNNEADTPDNFQSRRPNTSFCFLDIRSPGLGDTAMYLCATSRGSSPNQPQHFGDGTRLSIL.

The J gene is TRBJ2-3, the V gene TRBV12-5; no firm D call. The V gene's germline CDR1 is LGHNT and CDR2 FRNRAP. This CDR3 contains 14 residues. Deletions cut 4 bases from V and 0 bases from J, with 8 bases between. The CDR3 DNA follows: TGTGCTAGTGGTTACTTAACTAGCACAGATACGCAGTATTTT. Translated: CASGYLTSTDTQYF.

The chain combines TRBV7-2 with TRBJ1-3; no clear D. CDR1 and CDR2 (germline): SGHTA, FQGNSA. Trimming shortened V by 2 bases and J by 0 bases, and 14 bases separated the two germline ends. The CDR3 runs 17 residues. The CDR3 bases are TGTGCCAGCAGCTTAATTAGTGGTGCTATCTCTGGAAACACCATATATTTT. Residues: CASSLISGAISGNTIYF.

The CDR3 loop reads CASSLTGVQEKLFF. In nucleotides, the CDR3 is TGTGCCAGCAGCTTGACAGGGGTTCAAGAAAAACTGTTTTTT. The chain uses TRBV7-9 and TRBJ1-4; 8 positions agree with TRBD1. V lost 3 bases to trimming and J lost 8 bases; unmatched junction nucleotides: 5. The CDR3 covers 14 residues. Germline values: CDR1 SEHNR, CDR2 FQNEAQ (reference sequence).